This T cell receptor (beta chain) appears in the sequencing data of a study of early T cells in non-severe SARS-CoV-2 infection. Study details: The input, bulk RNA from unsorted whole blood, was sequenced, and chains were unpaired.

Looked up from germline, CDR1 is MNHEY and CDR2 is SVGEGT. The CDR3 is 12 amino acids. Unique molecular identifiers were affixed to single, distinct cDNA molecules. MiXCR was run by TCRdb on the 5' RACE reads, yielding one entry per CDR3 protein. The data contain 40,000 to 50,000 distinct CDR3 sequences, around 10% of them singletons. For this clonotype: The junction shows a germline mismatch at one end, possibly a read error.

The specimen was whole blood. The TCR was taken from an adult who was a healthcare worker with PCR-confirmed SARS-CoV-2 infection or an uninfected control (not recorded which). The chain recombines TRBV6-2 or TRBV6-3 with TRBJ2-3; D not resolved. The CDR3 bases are TGTGCCAGCAGTTATAGCACAGATACGCGGTATTTT. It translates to CASSYSTDTRYF.